These 24 T cell receptor beta chains were all obtained from the same sample, sequenced in a study of blood T cell repertoires in COVID-19. The repertoire was sequenced with immunoSEQ multiplex PCR; TCRdb's copy has only in-frame clones and lacks some. Of roughly 230,000 clones in the sample, 80% to 90% were seen once. Material: peripheral blood. The receptors derive from a woman over 75 with COVID-19, enrolled during active disease.

The chain couples TRBV2 to TRBJ1-5; no clear D. V was cut by 5 bases and J by 11 bases, with 10 bases left in between. Germline CDR1 and CDR2: SNHLY and FYNNEI. The CDR3 covers 11 residues. The CDR3 protein is CASSQAGAQHF. CDR3 nucleotides: TGTGCCAGCAGTCAGGCAGGCGCCCAGCATTTT.

The genes are TRBV7-9 and TRBJ1-1; perhaps TRBD1 as D (6 bases). Germline V CDR1 and CDR2: SEHNR, FQNEAQ (reference sequence). The CDR3 spans 14 residues. V lost 1 base to trimming and J lost 10 bases, with 16 bases between them. The CDR3 DNA sequence: TGTGCCAGCAGCTTAGTCCCCTCAGCCAGGGGAGCTTTCTTT. Translation gives CASSLVPSARGAFF.

V gene TRBV24-1 combines with J gene TRBJ1-5; D possibly corresponds to TRBD1 (6 bases). Germline assignment: CDR1 KGHDR and CDR2 SFDVKD. V lost 3 bases and J lost 7, with 12 bases in between. This CDR3 spans 14 amino acids. The CDR3 reads CATSDAQGRQPQHF. CDR3 nucleotide sequence: TGTGCCACCAGTGATGCACAGGGACGACAGCCCCAGCATTTT.

The rearrangement uses TRBV28 and TRBJ1-6; TRBD1 matches at 8 bases. Germline CDR1 and CDR2: MDHEN and SYDVKM. J gave up 10 bases and V 5 bases, and 10 bases lay outside the gene matches. This CDR3 contains 15 residues. This chain's CDR3 is CASSNYPRGQSPLHF. CDR3 DNA sequence: TGTGCCAGCAGTAACTACCCCAGGGGGCAATCACCCCTCCACTTT.

This clone was detected only once. The chain is built from TRBV11-2 and TRBJ1-3, with a tentative D call TRBD1 (5 bases). The germline gives CDR1 SGHAT, CDR2 FQNNGV. The CDR3 extends over 15 amino acids. Deletions cut 5 bases from V and 2 bases from J, with 13 bases between. This chain's CDR3 is CASSEYPGAGNTIYF. The CDR3 nucleotides are TGTGCCAGCAGCGAATATCCGGGGGCTGGAAACACCATATATTTT.

The chain joins TRBV6-2 or TRBV6-3 to TRBJ2-1; D remains unclear. The CDR3 runs 13 residues. The germline V gene has CDR1 MNHEY and CDR2 SVGEGT. V was shortened by 4 bases and J by 4 bases, with 8 bases between the two germline ends. CDR3 sequence reads: CASSFVLYNEQFF. The CDR3 DNA reads as TGTGCCAGCAGTTTCGTTCTTTACAATGAGCAGTTCTTC.

The rearrangement joins TRBV28 to TRBJ2-7; 11 nucleotides line up with TRBD1. The ends lost 10 bases at V and 6 bases at J; junction bases unmatched: 8. The CDR3 length is 13 residues. Germline V gives CDR1 MDHEN, CDR2 SYDVKM. The CDR3: CATGTGGKSEQYV. The CDR3 DNA reads as TGTGCCACCGGGACAGGGGGTAAGTCCGAGCAGTACGTC.

The chain recombines TRBV5-1 with TRBJ2-1; TRBD1 matches at 9 bases. From germline, CDR1 is SGHRS and CDR2 YFSETQ. The J segment lost 9 bases and the V segment lost 3 bases, leaving 7 bases of the junction unmatched. This CDR3 has 14 amino acids. CDR3 nucleotides: TGCGCCAGCAGCTCGGACAGGGGATCGGGTGAGCAGTTCTTC. Protein product: CASSSDRGSGEQFF.

The chain carries TRBV14 and TRBJ2-1, with 10 nucleotides matching TRBD2. The junction had 9 bases not matched to a gene; V was cut back by 3 bases and J by 7 bases. The CDR3 loop spans 16 amino acids. CDR1 and CDR2 from the germline V gene are SGHDN and FVKESK. CDR3 region: CASSHKRGGGWNEQFF. CDR3 nucleotide sequence: TGTGCCAGCAGCCATAAGCGGGGGGGCGGATGGAATGAGCAGTTCTTC.

The chain joins TRBV28 to TRBJ1-1; 8 bases agree with TRBD1. The CDR3 loop spans 14 amino acids. With 7 bases clipped from V and 4 bases from J, the junction kept 8 bases outside the gene matches. The germline V gene has CDR1 MDHEN and CDR2 SYDVKM. The CDR3 protein is CASNRQGIVTEAFF. The CDR3 DNA reads as TGTGCCAGCAATAGACAGGGGATCGTCACTGAAGCTTTCTTT. Based on the CDR3 plus reference TRBV28 and TRBJ1-1, the full variable domain is DVKVTQSSRYLVKRTGEKVFLECVQDMDHENMFWYRQDPGLGLRLIYFSYDVKMKEKGDIPEGYSVSREKKERFSLILESASTNQTSMYLCASNRQGIVTEAFFGQGTRLTVV.

The CDR3 sequence: CASSQGGQGAGAFF. CDR3 sequence (DNA): TGTGCCAGCAGCCAAGGGGGACAGGGGGCAGGAGCTTTCTTT. This chain joins TRBV3-1 (or the pseudogene TRBV3-2) and TRBJ1-1, with 12 bases fitting TRBD1. Germline V gene data show CDR1 as LGHDT and CDR2 as YNNKEL (reference sequence). The CDR3 covers 14 residues. V gave up 1 base and J gave up 10 bases; unmatched junction bases: 4.

V and J are TRBV19 and TRBJ2-6; 7 nucleotides line up with TRBD2. The junction had 10 bases not matched to a gene; V was cut back by 6 bases and J by 2 bases. The CDR3 has 17 residues. CDR1 and CDR2 from the germline V gene are LNHDA and SQIVND (reference sequence). The CDR3: CASRPTWGGAGANVLTF. The CDR3 DNA is TGTGCCAGTAGGCCTACTTGGGGGGGAGCTGGGGCCAACGTCCTGACTTTC.

The rearrangement uses TRBV12-3 or TRBV12-4 and TRBJ2-1; no clear D. V shed 2 bases and J shed 5 bases, with 7 bases lying between them. The CDR3 is 13 residues long. The CDR3 nucleotides read TGTGCCAGCAGTTTACGCAGAAACAATGAGCAGTTCTTC. Its protein product is CASSLRRNNEQFF.

V gene TRBV7-9 combines with J gene TRBJ1-1; D ambiguous. The germline V gene encodes CDR1 SEHNR and CDR2 FQNEAQ (reference sequence). The CDR3 runs 11 residues. Deletions cut 2 bases from V and 8 bases from J, with 6 bases between. The CDR3 sequence is CASSLTTEAFF. CDR3 DNA: TGTGCCAGCAGCTTAACAACAGAAGCTTTCTTT. Based on the CDR3 plus reference TRBV7-9 and TRBJ1-1, the full variable domain is DTGVSQNPRHKITKRGQNVTFRCDPISEHNRLYWYRQTLGQGPEFLTYFQNEAQLEKSRLLSDRFSAERPKGSFSTLEIQRTEQGDSAMYLCASSLTTEAFFGQGTRLTVV.

This clone was found once. V gene TRBV19 combines with J gene TRBJ1-1; unclear D gene. The CDR3 contains 11 residues. V lost 3 bases and J lost 5, with 4 bases in between. Germline values: CDR1 LNHDA, CDR2 SQIVND (reference sequence). CDR3 in DNA: TGTGCCAGTAGTATCGAGACTGAAGCTTTCTTT. Protein: CASSIETEAFF.

The genes are TRBV5-1 and TRBJ1-2; D might be TRBD1 (5 bases). V lost 0 bases, J lost 4 bases, and 10 bases lay in between. CDR1 SGHRS and CDR2 YFSETQ come from the germline V gene. The CDR3 totals 14 residues. CDR3 protein: CASSLEGAPYGYTF. The CDR3 bases are TGCGCCAGCAGCTTGGAAGGGGCGCCCTATGGCTACACCTTC.

This sequence joins TRBV6-2 or TRBV6-3 and TRBJ2-7, with 12 nucleotides matching TRBD1. Germline CDR1 MNHEY, CDR2 SVGEGT. This CDR3 contains 17 residues. V lost 0 bases, J lost 7 bases, and 10 bases stayed unmatched. Here the CDR3 DNA reads TGTGCCAGCAGTTACTCTCAATCCGGGACAGGGGGCGCGGAGCAGTACTTC. Encoded protein: CASSYSQSGTGGAEQYF.

This clone showed up just once. The CDR3, as DNA: TGTGCCAGCGGACCAATAGCGGGGGAAAACACCGGGGAGCTGTTTTTT. Protein sequence: CASGPIAGENTGELFF. V and J are TRBV5-4 and TRBJ2-2; TRBD2 aligns across 9 bases. With 7 bases clipped from V and 2 bases from J, the junction kept 9 bases outside the gene matches. This CDR3 is 16 amino acids long. From germline, CDR1 is SGHNT and CDR2 YYREEE (reference sequence).

Regarding this clone: At the DNA level, this CDR3 is encoded by other sequences in the same sample as well. The CDR3 sequence: CASSLNGGSGNTIYF. Here the CDR3 DNA reads TGCGCCAGCAGTCTGAACGGGGGCTCTGGAAACACCATATATTTT. This sequence joins TRBV5-1 and TRBJ1-3; D may be TRBD1 (5 bases). V lost 5 bases and J 0 bases, leaving 12 bases between the germline ends. Germline V CDR1 and CDR2: SGHRS, YFSETQ. This CDR3 is 15 amino acids long.

V is TRBV7-2 and J is TRBJ2-7; 8 bases align to TRBD2. The CDR3 has 15 residues. CDR1 and CDR2 from the germline V gene are SGHTA and FQGNSA. The V and J ends lost 3 bases and 5 bases, in that order; junction bases with no gene match: 9. CDR3 in DNA: TGTGCCAGCAGCTTGACGGGACTAGGAAACGACGAGCAGTACGTC. It is translated as CASSLTGLGNDEQYV.

The count of this clone is one. V is TRBV28 and J is TRBJ2-7; D uncertain. The germline CDR1 and CDR2 sequences are MDHEN and SYDVKM. Trimming cost V 1 base and J 1 base, with 8 bases left between them. This CDR3 has 14 amino acids. CDR3 in amino acids: CASSLSGSSYEQYV. CDR3 in DNA: TGTGCCAGCAGTTTATCGGGTAGTTCCTACGAGCAGTACGTC.

This clone was seen a few times. V and J are TRBV28 and TRBJ1-4; 7 nucleotides match TRBD1. The CDR3 extends over 15 amino acids. Trimming at V came to 4 bases and at J to 4 bases, leaving 6 bases not matched to a gene. Germline V lookup: CDR1 MDHEN, CDR2 SYDVKM. CDR3 sequence: CASSSRGLGNEKLFF. CDR3 sequence (DNA): TGTGCCAGCAGTTCGAGGGGGCTCGGTAATGAAAAACTGTTTTTT.

CDR3 protein: CASSQVPSEQYF. The DNA for the CDR3 is TGTGCCAGCAGCCAAGTACCGAGCGAGCAGTACTTC. The chain uses TRBV3-1 (or the pseudogene TRBV3-2) and TRBJ2-7; D is undetermined. V lost 1 base, J lost 6 bases, and 7 bases lay in between. CDR1 is LGHDT and CDR2 is YNNKEL in the germline V gene (reference sequence). This CDR3 has 12 residues.

V is TRBV2 and J is TRBJ1-1; unclear D gene. The germline V and J ends were trimmed by 2 bases and 0 bases, with 7 bases remaining between them. Germline CDR1 and CDR2: SNHLY and FYNNEI. The CDR3 contains 14 residues. As DNA, the CDR3 is TGTGCCAGCAGTGAATCAGTGATGAACACTGAAGCTTTCTTT. It yields the protein CASSESVMNTEAFF.